One T cell receptor (beta chain) is described in this entry. What it recognizes is unknown. Germline V gene lookup returns CDR1 MNHNS and CDR2 SASEGT. V was shortened by 4 bases and J by 5 bases, with 15 bases between the two germline ends. The CDR3 length is 14 residues. A multiplex PCR was run with 60 Vbeta primers and 13 Jbeta primers. Here immunoSEQ multiplex PCR was the method, and the copy in TCRdb shows in-frame clones only, minus some. The sample contains 130,000 or so clones, around 80% of which appear only once. The sample comes from a study of cytomegalovirus exposure and HLA in healthy donors. Study-wide results and limits: Sequencing had likely introduced a cluster of highly shared sequence variants as an artifact.

The V and J genes are TRBV6-1 and TRBJ2-7, with TRBD1 as a possible D gene (6 bases). This clonotype was sampled from a woman between 18 and 29 years old in good health and CMV-seronegative. The sample was PBMCs. The CDR3 DNA reads as TGTGCCAGCAGTGTCAACTCGCGGACAGACGAGCAGTACTTC. Translated, it gives CASSVNSRTDEQYF.